This TCR beta chain was captured in a study of blood T cell repertoires in COVID-19. Study in general: The United States, Italy and Spain were the sources of the acute and convalescent COVID-19 samples. T cells, B-cell-depleted T cells, or PBMCs supplied cDNA or gDNA.

Original methodology: Amplified reference gene primers provided the basis for estimating nucleated cell counts. TCRdb keeps only in-frame clones here, not all; method: immunoSEQ multiplex PCR. V, J and clone size reflect that table, while D and trimming were determined from the DNA. The sample holds roughly 100,000 clones, around 83% seen once. This CDR3 contains 16 residues. Germline lookup yields CDR1 SGHTA and CDR2 FQGNSA. V lost 1 base to trimming and J lost 2 bases; unmatched junction nucleotides: 6. The clonotype originates from a woman aged 80 or older with acute or convalescent COVID-19. Sequenced input: peripheral blood. The chain joins TRBV7-2 to TRBJ2-5, with 8 positions matching TRBD2. CDR3 sequence: CASSLVAGGPQETQYF. Written as DNA, the CDR3 is TGTGCCAGCAGCTTAGTCGCGGGAGGTCCTCAAGAGACCCAGTACTTC.